This is a list of T cell receptor beta chains from one sample in a study of early T cells in non-severe SARS-CoV-2 infection. TCRdb re-derived calls from the 5' RACE reads in MiXCR, one entry per CDR3 protein. The repertoire consists of 25,000 to 35,000 distinct CDR3 sequences, with around 6.6% occurring once and the leading ten covering roughly two fifths. The sample consisted of whole blood. The receptors stem from an adult who was a healthcare worker with PCR-confirmed SARS-CoV-2 infection or an uninfected control (not recorded which). CDR3s include the opening cysteine and the closing phenylalanine or tryptophan. Fields, in order: clone size, V gene, J gene, D gene, CDR3 DNA, CDR3 protein. A D gene is named only where the DNA matches it firmly. Not every row has a clone size; where given, it reads once, few, many or a size class.

size: many
V: TRBV20-1
J: TRBJ2-3
D: NA
DNA: TGCAGTGCTACTATTAGCTCAGATACGCAGTATTTT
CDR3: CSATISSDTQYF

size: many
V: TRBV7-8
J: TRBJ2-2
D: TRBD2
DNA: TGTGCCAGCAGCCCGGGGGGACGGGGCTCCGGGGAGCTGTTTTTT
CDR3: CASSPGGRGSGELFF

size: many
V: TRBV28
J: TRBJ2-7
D: TRBD2
DNA: TGTGCCAGCAGGTCGGGACTAGCGGCTATCTACGAGCAGTACTTC
CDR3: CASRSGLAAIYEQYF

size: many
V: TRBV5-8
J: TRBJ2-5
D: NA
DNA: TGTGCCAGCAGCGAGACCAAGGGACTTTTGTACCAAGAGACCCAGTACTTC
CDR3: CASSETKGLLYQETQYF

size: many
V: TRBV7-6
J: TRBJ1-5
D: TRBD1
DNA: TGTGCCAGCAGCTTACAGACAGGGGCAGATCAGCCCCAGCATTTT
CDR3: CASSLQTGADQPQHF

size: few
V: TRBV12-3/TRBV12-4
J: TRBJ2-3
D: TRBD2
DNA: TGTGCCAGCAGTCGGAATAGCGGGGGACGGGGTACGCAGTATTTT
CDR3: CASSRNSGGRGTQYF

size: many
V: TRBV6-5
J: TRBJ2-1
D: NA
DNA: TGTGCCAGCAGTTCCCCGGAGGGGGGAAGGTATGAGCAGTTCTTC
CDR3: CASSSPEGGRYEQFF

size: many
V: TRBV20-1
J: TRBJ1-1
D: NA
DNA: TGCAGTGCTTTCAGGGCGAACACTGAAGCTTTCTTT
CDR3: CSAFRANTEAFF

size: many
V: TRBV2
J: TRBJ2-3
D: NA
DNA: TGTGCCAGCAGTGCTACGACATCGACAGATACGCAGTATTTT
CDR3: CASSATTSTDTQYF

size: many
V: TRBV20-1
J: TRBJ1-5
D: NA
DNA: TGCAGTGCCCACCGGGACAGCAATCAGCCCCAGCATTTT
CDR3: CSAHRDSNQPQHF

size: many
V: TRBV3-1
J: TRBJ2-1
D: TRBD2
DNA: TGTGCCAGCAGCCCGGGACTAGCGGGACAAGAGCAGTTCTTC
CDR3: CASSPGLAGQEQFF

size: NA
V: TRBV4-3
J: TRBJ2-7
D: TRBD2
DNA: TGCGCCAGCAGCCAAGATTCAGGACGGGGGGCCTACGAGCAGTACTTC
CDR3: CASSQDSGRGAYEQYF

size: many
V: TRBV19
J: TRBJ2-7
D: NA
DNA: TGTGCCAGTAGTATGGTAGGGGCCTACGAGCAGTACTTC
CDR3: CASSMVGAYEQYF

size: NA
V: TRBV10-3
J: TRBJ1-5
D: TRBD1
DNA: TGTGCCATCAGTCGTGGGACAGCCGATAGCAATCAGCCCCAGCATTTT
CDR3: CAISRGTADSNQPQHF

size: many
V: TRBV7-2
J: TRBJ1-2
D: NA
DNA: TGTGCCAGCAGTTCCCGGGGACGGAACTATGGCTACACCTTC
CDR3: CASSSRGRNYGYTF

size: many
V: TRBV4-3
J: TRBJ2-2
D: NA
DNA: TGCGCCAGCAGCCATCGAACATCGGGCGGGGAGCTGTTTTTT
CDR3: CASSHRTSGGELFF

size: medium-sized
V: TRBV11-2
J: TRBJ2-3
D: TRBD1
DNA: TGTGCCAGCAGCTTAGGGGACAGGCCAGATACGCAGTATTTT
CDR3: CASSLGDRPDTQYF

size: many
V: TRBV10-3
J: TRBJ2-7
D: TRBD2
DNA: TGTGCCATCAGTGGGGGGACTAGCGCACTCTACGAGCAGTACTTC
CDR3: CAISGGTSALYEQYF

size: many
V: TRBV20-1
J: TRBJ1-5
D: NA
DNA: TGCAGTGCTACCGGGACCTCTGAGAGTCAGCCCCAGCATTTT
CDR3: CSATGTSESQPQHF

size: many
V: TRBV21-1
J: TRBJ2-1
D: NA
DNA: TGTGCCAGCAGCCCCGAGGGGACTAGGCACAATGAGCAGTTCTTC
CDR3: CASSPEGTRHNEQFF

size: many
V: TRBV4-3
J: TRBJ2-3
D: NA
DNA: TGCGCCAGCAGCCAAGCCCGAATGGTGGATACGCAGTATTTT
CDR3: CASSQARMVDTQYF

size: few
V: TRBV20-1
J: TRBJ2-2
D: NA
DNA: TGCAGTGCTAGTGTCCGACAGAACACCGGGGAGCTGTTTTTT
CDR3: CSASVRQNTGELFF

size: many
V: TRBV18
J: TRBJ1-2
D: NA
DNA: TGTGCCAGCTCACCACCTTCAGGATTGGGCTATGGCTACACCTTC
CDR3: CASSPPSGLGYGYTF

size: many
V: TRBV28
J: TRBJ2-7
D: NA
DNA: TGTGCCAGCAGTTTATCGGGGCTGACCCAATACGAGCAGTACTTC
CDR3: CASSLSGLTQYEQYF

size: many
V: TRBV12-3/TRBV12-4
J: TRBJ2-3
D: NA
DNA: TGTGCCAGCAGTCCCGATCAACGGATCCTCGATACGCAGTATTTT
CDR3: CASSPDQRILDTQYF

size: many
V: TRBV6-1
J: TRBJ2-5
D: NA
DNA: TGTGCCAGTAACCTGAGTCCGGCGGAGGAGACCCAGTACTTC
CDR3: CASNLSPAEETQYF

size: many
V: TRBV5-1
J: TRBJ2-6
D: NA
DNA: TGCGCCAGCAGCTTGGGTCACAGAACTGGGGCCAACGTCCTGACTTTC
CDR3: CASSLGHRTGANVLTF

size: many
V: TRBV12-3/TRBV12-4
J: TRBJ2-7
D: TRBD1
DNA: TGTGCCAGCAGTTGGACAGGGTTCGAGCAGTACTTC
CDR3: CASSWTGFEQYF

size: many
V: TRBV11-2
J: TRBJ2-2
D: NA
DNA: TGTGCCAGCAGCGTGGGGCCGAACACCGGGGAGCTGTTTTTT
CDR3: CASSVGPNTGELFF

size: few
V: TRBV4-3
J: TRBJ1-3
D: TRBD1
DNA: TGCGCCAGCAGCCCCAGGGACAGGGGGCCTGGAAACACCATATATTTT
CDR3: CASSPRDRGPGNTIYF

size: many
V: TRBV4-2
J: TRBJ2-2
D: NA
DNA: TGTGCCAGCAGCCCCGTCCCCGGTGGGGTTGGGGAGCTGTTTTTT
CDR3: CASSPVPGGVGELFF

size: many
V: TRBV19
J: TRBJ1-4
D: NA
DNA: TGTGCCAGTAGTATGCACACGGCAACTAATGAAAAACTGTTTTTT
CDR3: CASSMHTATNEKLFF

size: few
V: TRBV6-2/TRBV6-3
J: TRBJ2-1
D: TRBD2
DNA: TGTGCCAGCAGTTACTCAAGCGGGGGGACTAATGAGCAGTTCTTC
CDR3: CASSYSSGGTNEQFF

size: few
V: TRBV7-9
J: TRBJ2-1
D: TRBD2
DNA: TGTGCCAGCAGCCCAGTCACCGGGACTACGCCTAGGAAGTTCTTC
CDR3: CASSPVTGTTPRKFF

size: many
V: TRBV11-2
J: TRBJ2-5
D: NA
DNA: TGTGCCAGCAGCTTAGAGTTGGAGACCCAGTACTTC
CDR3: CASSLELETQYF

size: many
V: TRBV5-6
J: TRBJ2-7
D: TRBD1
DNA: TGTGCCAGCAGCCGGACAGGGCCCTCCTACGAGCAGTACTTC
CDR3: CASSRTGPSYEQYF

size: NA
V: TRBV20-1
J: TRBJ2-1
D: NA
DNA: TGCAGTGCTAGAGATAGTGGAAGCCCCGTAAATGAGCAGTTCTTC
CDR3: CSARDSGSPVNEQFF

size: many
V: TRBV5-1
J: TRBJ1-2
D: NA
DNA: TGCGCCAGCAGCTCCTACGCGGGGCCCTTAACAGGTGGCTACACCTTC
CDR3: CASSSYAGPLTGGYTF

size: many
V: TRBV20-1
J: TRBJ1-6
D: NA
DNA: TGCAGTGCTAGAGATTCGGGCAAATCTTCTGATTCACCCCTCCACTTT
CDR3: CSARDSGKSSDSPLHF

size: NA
V: TRBV20-1
J: TRBJ2-1
D: NA
DNA: TGCAGTGCTAGACTCCTAAACAATGAGCAGTTCTTC
CDR3: CSARLLNNEQFF

size: many
V: TRBV7-2
J: TRBJ1-2
D: TRBD1
DNA: TGTGCCAGCAGCTTAGCGGTGACAGGGAACTATGGCTACACCTTC
CDR3: CASSLAVTGNYGYTF

size: NA
V: TRBV5-1
J: TRBJ2-1
D: NA
DNA: TGCGCCAGCAGCTTGGCCTTTACTAGCAGCAACAATGAGCAGTTCTTC
CDR3: CASSLAFTSSNNEQFF

size: few
V: TRBV6-1
J: TRBJ2-7
D: TRBD2
DNA: TGTGCCAGCAGTGAAGGAGGACTAGCGGGAGGAGGGCCGAAGGCCTACGAGCAGTACTTC
CDR3: CASSEGGLAGGGPKAYEQYF

size: many
V: TRBV19
J: TRBJ1-5
D: NA
DNA: TGTGCCAGTAGTTCCGGGACCCGGGGCATCCAGCCCCAGCATTTT
CDR3: CASSSGTRGIQPQHF

size: many
V: TRBV2
J: TRBJ1-4
D: TRBD1
DNA: TGTGCCAGCACCCGGGACAGTGGCACTAATGAAAAACTGTTTTTT
CDR3: CASTRDSGTNEKLFF

size: many
V: TRBV29-1
J: TRBJ2-3
D: NA
DNA: TGCAGCGTCCGGGCTGGTAGCACAGATACGCAGTATTTT
CDR3: CSVRAGSTDTQYF